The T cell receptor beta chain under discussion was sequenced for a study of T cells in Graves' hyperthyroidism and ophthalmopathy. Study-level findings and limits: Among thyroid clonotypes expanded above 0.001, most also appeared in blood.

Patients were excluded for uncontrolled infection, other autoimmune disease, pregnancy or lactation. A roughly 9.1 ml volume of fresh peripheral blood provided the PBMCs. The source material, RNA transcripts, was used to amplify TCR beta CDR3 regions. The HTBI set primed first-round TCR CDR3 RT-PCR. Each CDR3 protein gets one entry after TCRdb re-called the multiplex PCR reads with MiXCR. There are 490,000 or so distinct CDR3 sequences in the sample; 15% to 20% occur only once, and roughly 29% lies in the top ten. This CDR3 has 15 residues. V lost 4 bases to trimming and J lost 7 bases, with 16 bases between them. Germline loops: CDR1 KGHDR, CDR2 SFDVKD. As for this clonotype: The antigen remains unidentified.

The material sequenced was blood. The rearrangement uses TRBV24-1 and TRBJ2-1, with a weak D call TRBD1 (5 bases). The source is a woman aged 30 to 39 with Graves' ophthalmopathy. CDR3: CATSDTGEKQNEQFF. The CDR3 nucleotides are TGTGCCACCAGTGACACAGGCGAAAAGCAAAATGAGCAGTTCTTC.